These T cell receptor beta chains were read from a single sample in a study of tumor-infiltrating lymphocytes in oesophageal squamous cell carcinoma. TCRdb redid the calling of the PCR reads with MiXCR, one entry per CDR3 protein. The table has about 13,000 distinct CDR3 sequences, 45% to 65% seen once; the top ten hold approximately 35%. Source material: esophageal tumor tissue. The source of these receptors is a male donor with esophageal squamous cell carcinoma. Each CDR3 is given with its conserved first and last residue. The order of the fields is V gene, clone size, CDR3 protein. The size field is filled for only some rows; it gives once, few, many or a size class.

v_gene: TRBV12-5
abundance: NA
CDR3aa: CASGHDRGREQFF

v_gene: TRBV4-2
abundance: many
CDR3aa: CASSQDRSIAYNEQYF

v_gene: TRBV12-3/TRBV12-4
abundance: NA
CDR3aa: CASNRGNIQYF

v_gene: TRBV7-3
abundance: NA
CDR3aa: CASTSGETYEQYF

v_gene: TRBV11-3
abundance: NA
CDR3aa: CASSHRVSGTYYNEQFF

v_gene: TRBV6-1
abundance: NA
CDR3aa: CASSESGLAVSYNEQFF

v_gene: TRBV7-7
abundance: NA
CDR3aa: CASSLGSSPETQYF

v_gene: TRBV12-3/TRBV12-4
abundance: NA
CDR3aa: CASSLGGIYEQYF

v_gene: TRBV7-4
abundance: once
CDR3aa: CASSPSGISTDTQYF

v_gene: TRBV27
abundance: NA
CDR3aa: CASTDTYYNEQFF

v_gene: TRBV7-6
abundance: NA
CDR3aa: CASSLAPGLAGPDTQYF

v_gene: TRBV11-3
abundance: NA
CDR3aa: CASSGGRPPYNEQFF

v_gene: TRBV6-1
abundance: once
CDR3aa: CASSTPGQNTQYF

v_gene: TRBV6-6
abundance: once
CDR3aa: CASSAMRGAEQFF

v_gene: TRBV7-8
abundance: NA
CDR3aa: CASTLSDTQYF

v_gene: TRBV19
abundance: many
CDR3aa: CATRDRHGYTF

v_gene: TRBV7-6
abundance: NA
CDR3aa: CASSFQYSYEQYF

v_gene: TRBV7-2
abundance: NA
CDR3aa: CASPRAPQGRRRGPRPHSGGAYF

v_gene: TRBV7-9
abundance: NA
CDR3aa: CASRFPAQYF

v_gene: TRBV11-2
abundance: NA
CDR3aa: CASSFNRRQETQYF